This T cell receptor beta chain derives from a study of PD-L1 blockade in urothelial cancer. The V segment lost 5 bases and the J segment 6 bases; nucleotides outside the gene matches: 9. Per the germline V gene, CDR1 is SSHAT and CDR2 is FNYEAQ (reference sequence). The CDR3 length is 14 residues. The sample's time point: pretreatment peripheral blood. Patients suffered from locally advanced or metastatic urothelial carcinoma. TCRdb's copy holds only in-frame clones and misses some; the assay was immunoSEQ multiplex PCR. The repertoire holds more than 45,000 clones, with around 72% as singletons. The chain links TRBV7-7 to TRBJ2-7; 8 bases line up with TRBD1. The sample was PBMCs, taken around atezolizumab (anti-PD-L1) treatment. The TCR sequence derives from a man aged 65 to 79 with urothelial cancer. The CDR3 DNA reads TGTGCCAGCAGCCGACTGGACAGGGATCGCGAGCAGTACTTC. It yields the protein CASSRLDRDREQYF.